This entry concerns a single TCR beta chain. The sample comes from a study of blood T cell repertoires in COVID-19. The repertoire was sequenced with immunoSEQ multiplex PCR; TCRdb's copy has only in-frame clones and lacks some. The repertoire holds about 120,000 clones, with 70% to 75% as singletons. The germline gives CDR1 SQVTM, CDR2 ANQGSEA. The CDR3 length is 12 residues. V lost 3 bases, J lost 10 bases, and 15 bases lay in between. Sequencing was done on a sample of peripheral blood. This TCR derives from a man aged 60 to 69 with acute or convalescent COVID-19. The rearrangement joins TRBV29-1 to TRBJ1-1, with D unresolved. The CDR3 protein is CSVDLGTSVAFF. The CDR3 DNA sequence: TGCAGCGTTGATTTGGGTACTAGTGTAGCTTTCTTT.